This TCR beta chain originates from a study of radiation and T cells in renal cell carcinoma. Study context: Nephrectomy followed 15 Gy stereotactic body radiation by 4 weeks. Study-wide points: In blood, top tumor clones expanded by 2 weeks, shrinking by 4. Baseline intratumoral clonotype presence is unknown without pretreatment biopsies.

Germline V gene data show CDR1 as LNHNV and CDR2 as YYDKDF (reference sequence). V lost 0 bases, J lost 2 bases, and 10 bases lay in between. This CDR3 has 15 residues. Time point: baseline pretreatment blood. As for treatment: 15 Gy SBRT to primary tumor, nephrectomy 4 weeks later. After SBRT, blood was collected at 2 and 4 weeks, plus baseline. The assay was immunoSEQ multiplex PCR, and TCRdb's table has in-frame clones only and misses some. The sample yields 110,000 to 150,000 clones, less than 85% seen once. On this clone itself: Its antigen is not identified.

The sample consisted of blood, taken from a patient whose treatment included radiotherapy and nephrectomy. The TCR comes from a woman aged 45 to 65 with renal cell carcinoma. The chain couples TRBV15 to TRBJ1-2; D is ambiguous. The CDR3 here is CATSRDHGRNYGYTF. The CDR3 DNA reads as TGTGCCACCAGCAGAGATCACGGCAGAAACTATGGCTACACCTTC. Looking up the rest from reference TRBV15 and TRBJ1-2 gives the full variable domain: DAMVIQNPRYQVTQFGKPVTLSCSQTLNHNVMYWYQQKSSQAPKLLFHYYDKDFNNEADTPDNFQSRRPNTSFCFLDIRSPGLGDTAMYLCATSRDHGRNYGYTFGSGTRLTVV.